This T cell receptor beta chain was captured by sequencing in a study of T cell responses to AZD1222 COVID-19 vaccine. Background on the study: Pooling covered second doses at about 4 or about 12 weeks.

Overall study findings and caveats: Nearly half of the spike-specific TCRs reportedly recognize variant regions that carry no mutations. Most donors were white British, females outnumbered males, and clonal diversity was possibly underestimated.

V lost 2 bases and J 5 bases, leaving 9 bases between the germline ends. CDR1 is KGHDR and CDR2 is SFDVKD in the germline V gene. This CDR3 is built from 14 residues. This clone was detected only once. As yet, its antigen is unknown. TCRdb keeps only in-frame clones here, not all; method: immunoSEQ multiplex PCR. The repertoire includes 90,000 to 110,000 clones, around 89% of them detected once, and more than 9% sits in the top ten. The sample consisted of peripheral blood, taken on day 0 of AZD1222 vaccination. The chain couples TRBV24-1 to TRBJ2-1; D not certain. This clonotype was sampled from an adult in good health. CDR3 DNA sequence: TGTGCCACCAGTGATTGGCACGCGGACAATGAGCAGTTCTTC. The encoded protein is CATSDWHADNEQFF.